What follows describes a single T cell receptor (beta chain). These data come from a study of somatic mutations in cytotoxic T cells in rheumatoid arthritis. The V and J ends lost 3 bases and 2 bases respectively, with 11 bases between them. The CDR3 is 14 residues long. Germline V gene sequence: CDR1 MGHRA, CDR2 YSYEKL. Measured with immunoSEQ multiplex PCR; TCRdb has only the in-frame clones, and not every one. The repertoire includes some 17,000 clones, more than 65% of them detected once, and roughly 17% sits in the top ten. The chain combines TRBV4-1 with TRBJ2-7, with a possible D match to TRBD1 (7 bases). The source of this sequence is an adult with rheumatoid arthritis. Source material: CD8+ T cells sorted from blood. Here the CDR3 reads CASSQPRGAYEQYF. The CDR3 DNA is TGCGCCAGCAGCCAGCCCAGGGGGGCCTACGAGCAGTACTTC.